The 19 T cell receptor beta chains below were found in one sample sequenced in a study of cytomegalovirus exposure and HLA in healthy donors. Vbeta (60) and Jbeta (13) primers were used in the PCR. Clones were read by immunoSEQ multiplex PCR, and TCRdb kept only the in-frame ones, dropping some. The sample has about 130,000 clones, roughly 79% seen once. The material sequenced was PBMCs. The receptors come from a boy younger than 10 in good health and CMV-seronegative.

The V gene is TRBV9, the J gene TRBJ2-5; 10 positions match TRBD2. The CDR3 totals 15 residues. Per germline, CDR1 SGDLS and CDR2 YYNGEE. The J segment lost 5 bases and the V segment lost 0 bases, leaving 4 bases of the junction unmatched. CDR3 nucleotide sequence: TGTGCCAGCAGCGTAGGGCTAGCGGGAGCGGAGACCCAGTACTTC. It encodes CASSVGLAGAETQYF.

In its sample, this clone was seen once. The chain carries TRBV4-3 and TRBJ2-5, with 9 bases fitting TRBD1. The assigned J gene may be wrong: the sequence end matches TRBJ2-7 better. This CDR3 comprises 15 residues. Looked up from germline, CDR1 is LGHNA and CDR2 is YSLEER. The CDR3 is CASSHATGTGTEQYF. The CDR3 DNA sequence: TGCGCCAGCAGCCATGCTACCGGGACAGGGACCGAGCAGTACTTC.

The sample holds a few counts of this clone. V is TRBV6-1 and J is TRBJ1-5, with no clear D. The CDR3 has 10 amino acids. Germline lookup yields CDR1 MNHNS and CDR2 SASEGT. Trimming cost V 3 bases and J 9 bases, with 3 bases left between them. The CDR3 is CASSDRPQHF. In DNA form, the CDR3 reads TGTGCCAGCAGTGATAGGCCCCAGCATTTT.

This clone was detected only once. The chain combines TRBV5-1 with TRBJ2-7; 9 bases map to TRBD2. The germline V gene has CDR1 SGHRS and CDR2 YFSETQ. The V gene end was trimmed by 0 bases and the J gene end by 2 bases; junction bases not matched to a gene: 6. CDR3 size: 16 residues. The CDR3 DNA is TGCGCCAGCAGCTTGGAAGCGGGAGGAAGGCCCTACGAGCAGTACGTC. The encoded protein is CASSLEAGGRPYEQYV.

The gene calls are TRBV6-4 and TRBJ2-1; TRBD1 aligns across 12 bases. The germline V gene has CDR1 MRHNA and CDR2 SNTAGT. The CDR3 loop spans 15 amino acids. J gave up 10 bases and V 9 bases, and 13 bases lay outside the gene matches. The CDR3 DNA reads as TGTGCCAGTACAAAAGGGACAGGGGGCACGGACGAGCAGTTCTTC. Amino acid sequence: CASTKGTGGTDEQFF.

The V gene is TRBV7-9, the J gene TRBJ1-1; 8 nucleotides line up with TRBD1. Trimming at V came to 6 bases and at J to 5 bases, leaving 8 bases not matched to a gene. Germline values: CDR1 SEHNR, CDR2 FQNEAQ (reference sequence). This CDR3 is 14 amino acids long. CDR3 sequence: CASSSATGATEAFF. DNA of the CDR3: TGTGCCAGCAGTTCCGCGACAGGGGCAACTGAAGCTTTCTTT.

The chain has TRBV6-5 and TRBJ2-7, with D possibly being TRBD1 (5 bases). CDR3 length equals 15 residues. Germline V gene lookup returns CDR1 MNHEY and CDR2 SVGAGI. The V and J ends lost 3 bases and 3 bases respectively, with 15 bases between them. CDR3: CASSYGGLGLYEQYF. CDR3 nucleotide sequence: TGTGCCAGCAGTTATGGTGGGTTGGGGCTCTACGAGCAGTACTTC.

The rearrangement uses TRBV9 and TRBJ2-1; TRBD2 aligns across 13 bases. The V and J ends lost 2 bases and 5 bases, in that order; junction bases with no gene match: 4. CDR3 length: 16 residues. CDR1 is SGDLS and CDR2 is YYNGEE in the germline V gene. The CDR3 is CASSVGGLAGDNEQFF. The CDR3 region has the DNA TGTGCCAGCAGCGTGGGAGGACTAGCGGGGGACAATGAGCAGTTCTTC.

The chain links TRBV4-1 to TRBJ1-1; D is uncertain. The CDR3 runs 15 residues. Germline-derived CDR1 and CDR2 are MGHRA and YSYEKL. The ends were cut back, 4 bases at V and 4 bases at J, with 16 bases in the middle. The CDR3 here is CASSPEGAVSTEAFF. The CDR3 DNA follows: TGCGCCAGCAGCCCGGAGGGCGCCGTGTCCACTGAAGCTTTCTTT.

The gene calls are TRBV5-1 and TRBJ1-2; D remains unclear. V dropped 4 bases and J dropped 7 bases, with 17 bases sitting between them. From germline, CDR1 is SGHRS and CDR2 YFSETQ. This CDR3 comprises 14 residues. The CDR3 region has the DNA TGCGCCAGCAGCCTCTTACTCCGCCGGGGTGGCTACACCTTC. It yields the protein CASSLLLRRGGYTF.

CDR3 nucleotides: TGTGCCAGCAGCTTTAGCACGCTACAGGGAAGTTTCGCTGAAGCTTTCTTT. It codes for CASSFSTLQGSFAEAFF. This rearrangement joins TRBV7-6 to TRBJ1-1; D might be TRBD1 (6 bases). The V gene lost 3 bases and the J gene lost 6 bases, with 23 bases spanning the gap. The CDR3 consists of 17 residues. The germline gives CDR1 SGHVS, CDR2 FNYEAQ.

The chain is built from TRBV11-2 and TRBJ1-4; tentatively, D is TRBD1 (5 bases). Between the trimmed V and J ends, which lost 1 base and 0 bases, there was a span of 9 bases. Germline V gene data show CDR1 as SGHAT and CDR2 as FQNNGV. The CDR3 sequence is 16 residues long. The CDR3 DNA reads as TGTGCCAGCAGCTTAGGACAGACCGCAACTAATGAAAAACTGTTTTTT. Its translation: CASSLGQTATNEKLFF.

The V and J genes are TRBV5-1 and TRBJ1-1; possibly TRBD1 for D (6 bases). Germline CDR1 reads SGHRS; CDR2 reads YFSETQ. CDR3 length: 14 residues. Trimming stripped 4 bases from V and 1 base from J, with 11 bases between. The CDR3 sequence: CASSQTGGNTEAFF. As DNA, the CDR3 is TGCGCCAGCAGCCAGACAGGTGGGAACACTGAAGCTTTCTTT. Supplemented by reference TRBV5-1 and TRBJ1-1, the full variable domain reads KAGVTQTPRYLIKTRGQQVTLSCSPISGHRSVSWYQQTPGQGLQFLFEYFSETQRNKGNFPGRFSGRQFSNSRSEMNVSTLELGDSALYLCASSQTGGNTEAFFGQGTRLTVV.

DNA for the CDR3: TGTGCCAGCTCACCAGAAATAGCGTGGGAGACCCAGTACTTC. This encodes CASSPEIAWETQYF. The chain has TRBV18 and TRBJ2-5; a weak D match, TRBD2 (5 bases). Trimming shortened V by 2 bases and J by 5 bases, and 12 bases separated the two germline ends. In germline, CDR1 is KGHSH, CDR2 LQKENI. The CDR3 runs 14 residues.

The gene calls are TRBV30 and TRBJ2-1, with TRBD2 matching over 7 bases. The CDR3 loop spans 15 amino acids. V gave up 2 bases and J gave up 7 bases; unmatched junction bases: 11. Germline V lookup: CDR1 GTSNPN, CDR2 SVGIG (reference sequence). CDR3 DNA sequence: TGTGCCTGGAGTTCCGGGACTACCCGGAGGAATGAGCAGTTCTTC. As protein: CAWSSGTTRRNEQFF.

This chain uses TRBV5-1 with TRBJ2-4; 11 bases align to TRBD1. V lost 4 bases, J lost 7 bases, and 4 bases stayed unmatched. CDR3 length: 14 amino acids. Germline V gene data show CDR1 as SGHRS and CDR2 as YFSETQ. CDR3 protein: CASSVGTGGNIQYF. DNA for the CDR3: TGCGCCAGCAGCGTGGGGACAGGGGGGAACATTCAGTACTTC.

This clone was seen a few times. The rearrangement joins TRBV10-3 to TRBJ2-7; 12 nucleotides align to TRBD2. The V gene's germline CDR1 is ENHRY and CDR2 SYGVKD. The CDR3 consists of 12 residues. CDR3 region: CAISESGLAGTV. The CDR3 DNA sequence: TGTGCCATCAGTGAATCAGGACTAGCGGGAACAGTC.

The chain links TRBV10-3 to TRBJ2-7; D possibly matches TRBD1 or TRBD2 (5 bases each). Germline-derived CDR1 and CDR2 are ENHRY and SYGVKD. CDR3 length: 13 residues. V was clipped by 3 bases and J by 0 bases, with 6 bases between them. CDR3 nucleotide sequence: TGTGCCATCAGTGATGGGGGCTCCTACGAGCAGTACGTC. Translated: CAISDGGSYEQYV.

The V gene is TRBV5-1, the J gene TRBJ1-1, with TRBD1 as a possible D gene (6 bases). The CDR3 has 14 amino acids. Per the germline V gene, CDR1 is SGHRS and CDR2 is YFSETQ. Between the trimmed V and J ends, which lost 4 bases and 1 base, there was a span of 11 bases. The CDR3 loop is CASSRQATNTEAFF. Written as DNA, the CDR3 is TGCGCCAGCAGCAGACAGGCTACGAACACTGAAGCTTTCTTT.